This T cell receptor beta chain was profiled in a study of Graves' ophthalmopathy and Graves' hyperthyroidism. General study points: For predicting ophthalmopathy progression, the model had 70.59% sensitivity and under 85% specificity. Blood also carried most expanded thyroid clonotypes exceeding 0.001 frequency.

If patients had other autoimmune diseases, uncontrolled infections, pregnancy or lactation, they were excluded. Patients were diagnosed from clinical symptoms, serum thyroxine, TRAb, thyroid ultrasound and orbital computed tomography. This clonotype was seen many times. Its target is not known. Amplifying from RNA transcripts, the study obtained TCR beta CDR3 regions. RT-PCR in the first round used HTBI primers; a second-round multiplex PCR followed. MiXCR, run by TCRdb on the multiplex PCR reads, gives a single entry per CDR3 protein. The sample includes about 210,000 distinct CDR3 sequences, around 30% seen only once; the top ten take approximately 9.1%. Sequences were obtained from peripheral blood. The TCR comes from a man aged 50 to 59 with Graves' ophthalmopathy.

The CDR3 spells CASSSGMFYGYTF. CDR3 coding DNA: TGTGCCAGCAGCTCCGGGATGTTCTATGGCTACACCTTC. The chain couples TRBV14 to TRBJ1-2; D is uncertain. This CDR3 has 13 residues. V shed 5 bases and J shed 4 bases, with 11 bases lying between them. Germline V gene lookup returns CDR1 SGHDN and CDR2 FVKESK. The entire variable domain, with the rest obtained from reference TRBV14 and TRBJ1-2, is as follows: EAGVTQFPSHSVIEKGQTVTLRCDPISGHDNLYWYRRVMGKEIKFLLHFVKESKQDESGMPNNRFLAERTGGTYSTLKVQPAELEDSGVYFCASSSGMFYGYTFGSGTRLTVV.